This T cell receptor beta chain came from a study of control samples from healthy donors and cancer patients. The assay was immunoSEQ multiplex PCR, and TCRdb's table has in-frame clones only and misses some. The sample consists of about 130,000 clones, approximately 92% of them appearing once. The source is a man aged 18-30 years in good health. The material sequenced was blood.

CDR3: CASSLEGFGGYTF. The CDR3 nucleotides are TGTGCCAGCAGCTTAGAAGGCTTCGGGGGCTACACCTTC. The V gene is TRBV11-3, the J gene TRBJ1-2; the D is unclear. CDR3 length: 13 residues. Trimming took off 0 bases at V and 8 bases at J, with 10 bases between the two ends. Germline V gene data show CDR1 as SGHNT and CDR2 as YENEEA.